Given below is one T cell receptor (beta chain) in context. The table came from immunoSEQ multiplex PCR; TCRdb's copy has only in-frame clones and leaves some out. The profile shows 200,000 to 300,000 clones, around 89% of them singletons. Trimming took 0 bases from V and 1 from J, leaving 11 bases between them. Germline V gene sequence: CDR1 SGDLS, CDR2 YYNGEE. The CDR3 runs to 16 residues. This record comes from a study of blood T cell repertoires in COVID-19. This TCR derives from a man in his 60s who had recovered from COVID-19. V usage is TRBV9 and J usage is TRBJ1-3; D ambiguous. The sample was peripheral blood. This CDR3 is CASSVAISGSGNTIYF. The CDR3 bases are TGTGCCAGCAGCGTAGCTATTTCGGGTTCTGGAAACACCATATATTTT.